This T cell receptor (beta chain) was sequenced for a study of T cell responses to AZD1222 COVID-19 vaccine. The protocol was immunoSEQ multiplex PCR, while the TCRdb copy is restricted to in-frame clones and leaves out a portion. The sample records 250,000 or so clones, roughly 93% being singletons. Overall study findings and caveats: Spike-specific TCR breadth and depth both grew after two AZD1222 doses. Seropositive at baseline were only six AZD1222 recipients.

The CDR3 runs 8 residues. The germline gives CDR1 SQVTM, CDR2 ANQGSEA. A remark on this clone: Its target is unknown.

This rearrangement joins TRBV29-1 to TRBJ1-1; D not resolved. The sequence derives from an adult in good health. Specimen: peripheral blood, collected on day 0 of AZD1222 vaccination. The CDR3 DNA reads TGCAGACTCACTGAAGCTTTCTTT. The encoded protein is CRLTEAFF.